Listed below are T cell receptor beta chains from one sample, sequenced in a study of blood T cells in healthy people across ages. TCRdb itself ran the 5' RACE reads through MiXCR, one entry per CDR3 protein. This table has roughly 650,000 distinct CDR3 sequences, roughly 32% appearing once. The specimen sequenced was blood. Source of these receptors: an elderly woman in good health. Each CDR3 is given with its conserved first and last residue.

j_call v_call cdr3_aa
TRBJ2-1 TRBV7-6 CASSFGRRNEQFF
TRBJ2-5 TRBV5-1 CASSLGPGGETQYF
TRBJ1-4 TRBV9 CASSVGGRTGEEKLFF
TRBJ2-5 TRBV7-7 CASSLKPGGRETQYF
TRBJ2-3 TRBV6-5 CASSYSRTRGTDTQYF
TRBJ2-1 TRBV7-2 CASSFDSVDEQFF
TRBJ1-5 TRBV6-2/TRBV6-3 CASSCSIADFSNQPQHF
TRBJ1-2 TRBV10-3 CAITAELRGSGYTF
TRBJ2-4 TRBV6-1 CASRDRGQNIQYF
TRBJ2-4 TRBV7-9 CASSLELAIFEAKNIQYF
TRBJ2-7 TRBV2 CASRGTGHGEYF
TRBJ2-7 TRBV2 CASGRGGHEQYF
TRBJ2-3 TRBV30 CAWSGGSHTQYF
TRBJ1-2 TRBV7-2 CASSLVVRRDSYTF
. TRBV3-1 CASSEYLRGIETQYF
TRBJ1-2 TRBV6-2/TRBV6-3 CASRLQQGAKNYGYTF
TRBJ2-5 TRBV6-1 CASSAATGGVKTQYF
TRBJ1-2 TRBV12-3/TRBV12-4 CASSFQGAYGYTF
TRBJ2-7 TRBV5-5 CASRRDYEQYF
TRBJ2-7 TRBV6-5 CASSQRGCGEQYF
. TRBV5-1 CASSLSGQNHEQYF
TRBJ2-1 TRBV5-1 CASSIDRLNEQFF
TRBJ2-5 TRBV18 CASSLSDREETQYF
TRBJ2-1 TRBV5-1 CASRQALADNEQFF
TRBJ2-3 TRBV6-2/TRBV6-3 CASSYVDRNTDTQYF
TRBJ2-1 TRBV6-2/TRBV6-3 CASSYSGTSWNEQFF
TRBJ1-5 TRBV27 CASSTHGRGQPQHF
TRBJ1-2 TRBV2 CASSALGSAFAGYTF
TRBJ2-7 TRBV5-6 CASSLTREQYF
TRBJ2-1 TRBV7-9 CASSLGRVQYNEQFF
TRBJ1-5 TRBV3-1 CASSQDGVFQPQHF
TRBJ2-4 TRBV7-2 CASSLKGDLAKNIQYF
TRBJ2-1 TRBV18 CASSPPSASNEQFF
TRBJ1-6 TRBV9 CASSPGQGYNSPLHF
TRBJ2-7 TRBV20-1 CSASPNYEQYF
TRBJ2-7 TRBV7-2 CASSLVWGGRDNEQYF
TRBJ1-2 TRBV5-1 CASSLGREPNYGYTF
TRBJ2-5 TRBV11-2 CASSQLLGPETQYF
TRBJ2-2 TRBV9 CASSVLQGLGELFF
TRBJ2-1 TRBV20-1 CSTKYNEQFF
TRBJ1-1 TRBV20-1 CSVESGRAKEAFF
TRBJ2-3 TRBV15 CATWGGGGAPSTDTQYF
TRBJ2-5 TRBV24-1 CATSERGETQYF
TRBJ2-7 TRBV5-1 CASRRVGSYEQYF
TRBJ2-2 TRBV4-2 CASSKDPAGAFTGELFF
. TRBV9 CASSVGPAGVEETQYF
TRBJ2-1 TRBV7-6 CASSAGTGPNEQFF
TRBJ1-4 TRBV5-1 CASSQGQGSEKLFF
. TRBV5-1 CASSPGGEAYEQYF
TRBJ2-5 TRBV5-1 CASSSGTSRQETQYF
TRBJ2-3 TRBV9 CASSVGSGGNTDTQYF
TRBJ2-7 TRBV12-3/TRBV12-4 CASSKGTIREQYF
TRBJ2-1 TRBV7-9 CASSLNQYHNEQFF
TRBJ1-4 TRBV20-1 CSAGPGTANEKLFF
TRBJ2-2 TRBV14 CASSQAGTGGMLFF
TRBJ2-1 TRBV7-3 CASSLLGGLSYNEQFF
TRBJ1-2 TRBV29-1 CSGVTGPYGYTF
TRBJ1-1 TRBV12-3/TRBV12-4 CASSFGQGARTEAFF
TRBJ2-1 TRBV2 CASSEKRGSSKQFF
TRBJ2-1 TRBV5-1 CASSFEGNEQFF